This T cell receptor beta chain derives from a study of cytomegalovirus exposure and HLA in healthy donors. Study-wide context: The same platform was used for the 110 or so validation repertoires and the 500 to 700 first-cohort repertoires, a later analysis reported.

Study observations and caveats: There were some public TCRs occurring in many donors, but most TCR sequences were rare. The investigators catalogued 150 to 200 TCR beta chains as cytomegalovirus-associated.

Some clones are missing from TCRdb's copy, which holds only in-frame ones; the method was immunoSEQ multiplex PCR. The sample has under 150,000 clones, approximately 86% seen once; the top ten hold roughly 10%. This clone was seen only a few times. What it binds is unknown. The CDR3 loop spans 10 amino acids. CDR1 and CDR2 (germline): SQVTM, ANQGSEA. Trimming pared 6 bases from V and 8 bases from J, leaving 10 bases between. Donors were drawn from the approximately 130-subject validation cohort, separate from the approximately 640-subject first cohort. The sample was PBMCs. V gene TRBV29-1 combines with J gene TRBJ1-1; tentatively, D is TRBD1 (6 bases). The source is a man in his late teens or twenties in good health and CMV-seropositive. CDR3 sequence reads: CSVPGGEAFF. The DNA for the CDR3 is TGCAGCGTCCCGGGGGGCGAAGCTTTCTTT.